The 26 T cell receptor beta chains below were found in one sample sequenced in a study of blood T cells in healthy people across ages. A second PCR of roughly 7 to 11 cycles used a sample-barcoded 5' primer and a J-beta primer mix. One entry per CDR3 protein results from TCRdb running MiXCR on the 5' RACE reads. The profile shows fewer than 1.5 million distinct CDR3 sequences, roughly 45% of them singletons. Material: blood. These receptors all come from a woman in her late teens or twenties in good health.

Comments on this clonotype: A much larger clonotype is one base distant, so this may be a read error. The V and J genes are TRBV20-1 and TRBJ2-1; possible D gene TRBD2, 6 bases. Judging by the DNA end, TRBJ2-7 fits better; the J call may be wrong. This CDR3 region has 16 residues. Germline V lookup: CDR1 DFQATT, CDR2 SNEGSKA (reference sequence). The CDR3 reads CSAPKWAGSSYNGQYF. As DNA, the CDR3 is TGCAGTGCTCCCAAATGGGCGGGGAGCTCCTACAATGGGCAGTACTTC.

A few counts support this clonotype. CDR3 loop: CASSLAFVSEQYF. In DNA form, the CDR3 reads TGTGCCAGCAGCTTGGCGTTTGTTTCCGAGCAGTACTTC. This rearrangement joins TRBV5-5 to TRBJ2-7; D gene ambiguous. This CDR3 comprises 13 residues. Deletions cut 0 bases from V and 6 bases from J, with 10 bases between. Germline values: CDR1 SGHKS, CDR2 YYEKEE (reference sequence). The full variable domain, rest sourced from reference TRBV5-5 and TRBJ2-7, is DAGVTQSPTHLIKTRGQQVTLRCSPISGHKSVSWYQQVLGQGPQFIFQYYEKEERGRGNFPDRFSARQFPNYSSELNVNALLLGDSALYLCASSLAFVSEQYFGPGTRLTVT.

As for this clonotype: Sequence at one end of the junction differs from germline and may be a read error. V and J are TRBV20-1 and TRBJ2-5; TRBD1 matches at 9 bases. Germline CDR1 is DFQATT and CDR2 is SNEGSKA (reference sequence). CDR3 length: 14 residues. The CDR3 here is CGAPGTGLLVTQYF. The CDR3 nucleotides are TGCGGTGCTCCAGGGACAGGGCTACTAGTAACCCAGTACTTC.

This clonotype was seen more than once but under ten times. This chain links TRBV10-1 with TRBJ2-3; 12 positions match TRBD2. The germline gives CDR1 WNHNN, CDR2 SYGVQD (reference sequence). The CDR3 totals 13 residues. V lost 8 bases and J lost 6; bases outside the gene matches: 3. As DNA, the CDR3 is TGCGCCAGCTTCACTAGCGGGAGGGATACGCAGTATTTT. This codes for CASFTSGRDTQYF.

V and J are TRBV25-1 and TRBJ2-5; TRBD2 is a possible D gene (6 bases). Gene TRBJ2-7 matches the end of the DNA better, so the J call may be wrong. The V gene's germline CDR1 is MGHDK and CDR2 SYGVNS. This CDR3 region has 15 residues. Here the CDR3 DNA reads TGTGCCAGCAGCCCTCCTTGGCGGGGATCCTACGAGCAGTACTTC. Its protein product is CASSPPWRGSYEQYF.

DNA for the CDR3: TGTGCCAGTAAGGCGGACAGTAACACCGGGGAGCTGTTTTTT. It encodes CASKADSNTGELFF. The chain links TRBV6-1 to TRBJ2-2; tentatively, D is TRBD1 (6 bases). The CDR3 is 14 residues long. CDR1 is MNHNS and CDR2 is SASEGT in the germline V gene. The germline V and J ends were trimmed by 9 bases and 2 bases, with 13 bases remaining between them.

This clonotype was detected a few times. The chain is built from TRBV7-2 and TRBJ2-3; weak D call: TRBD2 (6 bases). The germline V and J ends were trimmed by 5 bases and 4 bases, with 19 bases remaining between them. The CDR3 is made up of 16 amino acids. From germline, CDR1 is SGHTA and CDR2 FQGNSA. As DNA, the CDR3 is TGTGCCAGCAGCCTACGGACTATAGCGCTCCCAGATACGCAGTATTTT. It specifies CASSLRTIALPDTQYF. Filled out from reference TRBV7-2 and TRBJ2-3, the complete variable domain reads GAGVSQSPSNKVTEKGKDVELRCDPISGHTALYWYRQSLGQGLEFLIYFQGNSAPDKSGLPSDRFSAERTGGSVSTLTIQRTQQEDSAVYLCASSLRTIALPDTQYFGPGTRLTVL.

The V and J genes are TRBV20-1 and TRBJ2-1; D uncertain. V was shortened by 3 bases and J by 4 bases, with 4 bases between the two germline ends. Germline V gives CDR1 DFQATT, CDR2 SNEGSKA (reference sequence). The CDR3 contains 11 residues. The CDR3 bases are TGCAGTGCTAGGAAATACAATGAGCAGTTCTTC. Translating it yields CSARKYNEQFF.

This clonotype was observed many times. This chain links TRBV7-2 with TRBJ2-1; no clear D gene. The germline V and J ends were trimmed by 3 bases and 4 bases, with 7 bases remaining between them. This CDR3 has 13 amino acids. CDR1 is SGHTA and CDR2 is FQGNSA in the germline V gene. CDR3 nucleotide sequence: TGTGCCAGCAGCTTGAACGATTACAATGAGCAGTTCTTC. It yields the protein CASSLNDYNEQFF. The full variable domain, rest sourced from reference TRBV7-2 and TRBJ2-1, is GAGVSQSPSNKVTEKGKDVELRCDPISGHTALYWYRQSLGQGLEFLIYFQGNSAPDKSGLPSDRFSAERTGGSVSTLTIQRTQQEDSAVYLCASSLNDYNEQFFGPGTRLTVL.

The genes are TRBV3-1 and TRBJ2-7; 12 bases match TRBD2. The last part of the DNA fits TRBJ2-5 better; the J call may be wrong. The CDR3 runs to 15 residues. Germline lookup yields CDR1 LGHDT and CDR2 YNNKEL (reference sequence). CDR3 amino acids: CASSASGGARETQYF. Here the CDR3 DNA reads TGTGCCAGCAGCGCTAGCGGGGGGGCTCGGGAGACCCAGTACTTC.

The gene calls are TRBV2 and TRBJ2-1; D possibly corresponds to TRBD1 (6 bases). Germline loops: CDR1 SNHLY, CDR2 FYNNEI. V was shortened by 7 bases and J by 3 bases, with 13 bases between the two germline ends. This CDR3 spans 14 amino acids. CDR3 region: CASTPDSNYNEQFF. The DNA of the CDR3 is TGTGCCAGCACCCCGGACAGCAACTACAATGAGCAGTTCTTC.

This clonotype was recorded many times. The chain employs TRBV25-1 and TRBJ2-7, with D possibly TRBD1 on 9 matching bases. This CDR3 contains 14 residues. Germline values: CDR1 MGHDK, CDR2 SYGVNS. Deletions cut 6 bases from V and 9 bases from J, with 21 bases between. The CDR3 nucleotides are TGTGCCAGCAGCTTAGCGGGACAGGGTGTAGTGCAGTACTTC. This translates into CASSLAGQGVVQYF.

V gene TRBV2 combines with J gene TRBJ2-3, with D maybe TRBD2 (6 bases). Between the trimmed V and J ends, which lost 10 bases and 6 bases, there was a span of 17 bases. The CDR3 has 13 amino acids. Germline V gene lookup returns CDR1 SNHLY and CDR2 FYNNEI. The CDR3 reads CATHRTMGDTQYF. The DNA for the CDR3 is TGTGCCACCCATAGGACTATGGGCGATACGCAGTATTTT.

This chain connects TRBV5-1 to TRBJ2-3, with D perhaps matching TRBD1 (5 bases). The CDR3 consists of 15 residues. The V gene lost 2 bases and the J gene lost 1 base, with 11 bases spanning the gap. The germline CDR1 and CDR2 sequences are SGHRS and YFSETQ. CDR3 DNA: TGCGCCAGCAGCTTTGGGCAGGGTGGCACAGATACGCAGTATTTT. Translation: CASSFGQGGTDTQYF.

The sample holds a few counts of this clonotype. CDR3 sequence reads: CASSVTLAGGRADTQYF. CDR3 sequence (DNA): TGTGCCAGCAGCGTTACCCTAGCGGGAGGGCGGGCAGATACGCAGTATTTT. This rearrangement joins TRBV7-2 to TRBJ2-3; TRBD2 matches 12 bases. J lost 4 bases, V lost 5 bases, and 10 bases had no gene match. The CDR3 has 17 residues. The V gene's germline CDR1 is SGHTA and CDR2 FQGNSA.

This clonotype appeared a few times. This chain uses TRBV27 with TRBJ2-3, with D uncertain. Germline lookup yields CDR1 MNHEY and CDR2 SMNVEV (reference sequence). Trimming removed 2 bases from V and 1 base from J, with 7 bases in between. This CDR3 has 14 residues. The DNA of the CDR3 is TGTGCCAGCAGTTTAACAGCCCGCACAGATACGCAGTATTTT. Translating it yields CASSLTARTDTQYF.

The chain combines TRBV6-5 with TRBJ2-7, with TRBD1 identical over 8 bases. Germline V gene data show CDR1 as MNHEY and CDR2 as SVGAGI. The ends lost 6 bases at V and 3 bases at J; junction bases unmatched: 10. This CDR3 is built from 15 residues. The CDR3 sequence: CASSINDRGGYEQYF. The CDR3 DNA reads TGTGCCAGCAGCATAAACGACAGGGGAGGCTACGAGCAGTACTTC.

This clonotype was counted at least ten times. The chain couples TRBV7-6 to TRBJ2-3; no definite D call. V was clipped by 0 bases and J by 5 bases, with 3 bases between them. This CDR3 is 12 amino acids long. CDR1 and CDR2 (germline): SGHVS, FNYEAQ. This chain's CDR3 is CASSLAEDTQYF. CDR3 sequence (DNA): TGTGCCAGCAGCTTAGCGGAAGATACGCAGTATTTT.

This clonotype came up a few times. This chain connects TRBV9 to TRBJ2-7; 8 bases agree with TRBD2. V was clipped by 0 bases and J by 0 bases; unmatched bases: 5. Germline CDR1 is SGDLS and CDR2 is YYNGEE. The CDR3 covers 16 residues. The chain's CDR3 is CASSVATGGVSYEQYF. The CDR3 DNA reads TGTGCCAGCAGCGTAGCCACCGGGGGGGTCTCCTACGAGCAGTACTTC.

This clonotype was detected only a few times. The CDR3 DNA reads as TGTGCCTGCAGTACCCTTTTACGCTCCTACGAGCAGTACTTC. This gives the protein CACSTLLRSYEQYF. V usage is TRBV30 and J usage is TRBJ2-7; D ambiguous. The length of the CDR3 is 14 residues. Germline lookup yields CDR1 GTSNPN and CDR2 SVGIG (reference sequence). Trimming left V 6 bases short and J 0 bases short, with 15 bases between.

The table lists this clonotype with a few counts. This rearrangement joins TRBV20-1 to TRBJ2-3; D possibly matches TRBD1 or TRBD2 (5 bases each). The germline CDR1 and CDR2 sequences are DFQATT and SNEGSKA (reference sequence). The CDR3 extends over 15 amino acids. V shed 5 bases and J shed 6 bases, with 21 bases lying between them. The CDR3 DNA reads TGCAGTGCTGATCCGGGACCGACCTCCACGGATACGCAGTATTTT. Protein sequence: CSADPGPTSTDTQYF.

This clonotype appeared a few times. This chain joins TRBV21-1 and TRBJ2-7; whether TRBD2, the table's D call, matches the DNA was not checked. TRBV21-1 is noted as a pseudogene. The CDR3 contains 16 residues. CDR3 in amino acids: CASSKIGLAVSYEQYF. The DNA of the CDR3 is TGTGCCAGCAGCAAAATCGGGCTAGCGGTCTCCTACGAGCAGTACTTC.

The chain couples TRBV7-2 to TRBJ1-2; the D is unclear. V shed 2 bases and J shed 4 bases, with 14 bases lying between them. The CDR3 is 15 amino acids. Germline CDR1 and CDR2: SGHTA and FQGNSA. CDR3 DNA sequence: TGTGCCAGCAGCTTAAGTCAGTCCTTCAGCTATGGCTACACCTTC. Translating gives CASSLSQSFSYGYTF.

For the CDR3, the DNA is TGTGCCAGCAGCGCTAGCGGGAGTTACTACGAGCAGTACTTC. It codes for CASSASGSYYEQYF. The chain combines TRBV9 with TRBJ2-7; 10 positions match TRBD2. Trimming took 3 bases from V and 3 from J; bases not matched to a gene: 3. CDR1 is SGDLS, CDR2 YYNGEE, per germline. The CDR3 sequence is 14 residues long.

This clonotype was found many times. V is TRBV5-1 and J is TRBJ2-5; 8 nucleotides align to TRBD1. The germline CDR1 and CDR2 sequences are SGHRS and YFSETQ. CDR3 length: 14 amino acids. With V trimmed by 7 bases and J by 4 bases, 9 bases remained unmatched. The CDR3 protein is CASAGTGSVETQYF. The DNA for the CDR3 is TGCGCCAGCGCCGGGACAGGTTCTGTAGAGACCCAGTACTTC.

The rearrangement uses TRBV14 and TRBJ2-1; maybe TRBD2 (5 bases). Germline values: CDR1 SGHDN, CDR2 FVKESK. The CDR3 totals 16 residues. V was cut by 0 bases and J by 2 bases, with 11 bases left in between. CDR3 in DNA: TGTGCCAGCAGCCAAGATTACCTAGCCCCCTACAATGAGCAGTTCTTC. Its translation is CASSQDYLAPYNEQFF. Full variable domain (outside the CDR3, taken from reference TRBV14 and TRBJ2-1): EAGVTQFPSHSVIEKGQTVTLRCDPISGHDNLYWYRRVMGKEIKFLLHFVKESKQDESGMPNNRFLAERTGGTYSTLKVQPAELEDSGVYFCASSQDYLAPYNEQFFGPGTRLTVL.